Given below is one T cell receptor (beta chain) in context. This CDR3 has 12 amino acids. Germline V gene sequence: CDR1 SGHNT, CDR2 YENEEA. Trimming removed 5 bases from V and 8 bases from J, with 12 bases in between. This sample stems from a study of blood T cell repertoires in COVID-19. About the study: Donors in the United States, Italy and Spain gave samples during acute or convalescent COVID-19. The analysed material was cDNA or gDNA that came from T cells, B-cell-depleted T cells, or PBMCs.

Original processing notes: Scientists estimated how many nucleated cells there were by amplifying reference gene primers. Assay used: immunoSEQ multiplex PCR; TCRdb lists only in-frame clones, some missing. Clone size and V and J calls were adopted from that table, with D and trimming inferred from the DNA. Among around 140,000 clones listed, about four fifths were seen once. The rearrangement uses TRBV11-3 and TRBJ1-1, with D maybe TRBD1 (6 bases). This receptor was identified in an older woman with acute or convalescent COVID-19. Sequenced material: peripheral blood. CDR3 coding DNA: TGTGCCAGCAGCAAACAGGGACGGGAAGCTTTCTTT. Its translation: CASSKQGREAFF.